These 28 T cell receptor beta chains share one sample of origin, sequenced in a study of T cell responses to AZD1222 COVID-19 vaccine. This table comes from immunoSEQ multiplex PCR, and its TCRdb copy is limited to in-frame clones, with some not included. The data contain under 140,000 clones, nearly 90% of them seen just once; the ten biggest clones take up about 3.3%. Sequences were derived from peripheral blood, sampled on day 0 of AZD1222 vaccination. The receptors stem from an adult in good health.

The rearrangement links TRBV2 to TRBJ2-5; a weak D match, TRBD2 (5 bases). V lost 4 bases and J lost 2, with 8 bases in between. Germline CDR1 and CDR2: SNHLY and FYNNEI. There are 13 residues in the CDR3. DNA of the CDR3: TGTGCCAGCAGTGTGCGGGTACAAGAGACCCAGTACTTC. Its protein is CASSVRVQETQYF.

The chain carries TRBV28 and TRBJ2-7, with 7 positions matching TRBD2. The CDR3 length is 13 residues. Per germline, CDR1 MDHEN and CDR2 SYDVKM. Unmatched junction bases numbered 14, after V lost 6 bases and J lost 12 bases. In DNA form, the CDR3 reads TGTGCCAGCAGCTTAATTGCGGCGGGAGTTTGGTACTTC. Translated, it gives CASSLIAAGVWYF.

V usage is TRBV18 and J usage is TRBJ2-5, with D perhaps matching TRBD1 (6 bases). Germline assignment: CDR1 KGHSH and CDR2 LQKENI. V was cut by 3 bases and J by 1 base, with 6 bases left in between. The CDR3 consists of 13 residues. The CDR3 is CASSPTGQETQYF. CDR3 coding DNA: TGTGCCAGCTCACCGACAGGCCAAGAGACCCAGTACTTC.

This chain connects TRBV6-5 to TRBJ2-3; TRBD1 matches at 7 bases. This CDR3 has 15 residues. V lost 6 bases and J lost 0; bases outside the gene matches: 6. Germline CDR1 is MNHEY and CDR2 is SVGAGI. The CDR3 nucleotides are TGTGCCAGCAGCGGCGGCAGGGGGAGCACAGATACGCAGTATTTT. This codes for CASSGGRGSTDTQYF.

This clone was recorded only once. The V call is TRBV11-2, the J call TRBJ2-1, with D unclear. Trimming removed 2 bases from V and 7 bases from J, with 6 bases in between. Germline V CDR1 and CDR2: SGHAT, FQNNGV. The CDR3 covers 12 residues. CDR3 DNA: TGTGCCAGCAGCTTATGGGCGAATGAGCAGTTCTTC. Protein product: CASSLWANEQFF.

This CDR3 reads CASTPRAAGELFF. The CDR3 DNA sequence: TGTGCCAGCACCCCGAGGGCGGCCGGGGAGCTGTTTTTT. The chain is built from TRBV12-3 or TRBV12-4 and TRBJ2-2, with D possibly TRBD2 on 5 matching bases. This CDR3 is 13 amino acids long. Trimming took 7 bases from V and 6 from J, leaving 12 bases between them.

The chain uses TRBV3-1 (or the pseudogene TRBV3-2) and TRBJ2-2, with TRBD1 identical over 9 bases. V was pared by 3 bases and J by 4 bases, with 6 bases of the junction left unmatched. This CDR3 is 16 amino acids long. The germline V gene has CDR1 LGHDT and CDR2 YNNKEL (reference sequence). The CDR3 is CASSHAQGASTGELFF. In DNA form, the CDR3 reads TGTGCCAGCAGCCATGCACAGGGGGCGAGCACCGGGGAGCTGTTTTTT.

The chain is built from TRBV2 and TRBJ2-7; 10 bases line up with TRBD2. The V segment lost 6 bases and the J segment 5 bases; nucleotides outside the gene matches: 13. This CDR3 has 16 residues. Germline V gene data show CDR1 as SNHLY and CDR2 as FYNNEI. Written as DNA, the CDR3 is TGTGCCAGCAGGGAGAGGATAGCGGGGGGCGAGGACGAGCAGTACTTC. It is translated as CASRERIAGGEDEQYF.

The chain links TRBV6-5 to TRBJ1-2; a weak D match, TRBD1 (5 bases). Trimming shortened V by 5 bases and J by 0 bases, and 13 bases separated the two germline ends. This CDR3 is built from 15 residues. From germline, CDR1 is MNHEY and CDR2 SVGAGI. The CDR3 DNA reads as TGTGCCAGCAGTACCCCCCGACAGTCTAACTATGGCTACACCTTC. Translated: CASSTPRQSNYGYTF.

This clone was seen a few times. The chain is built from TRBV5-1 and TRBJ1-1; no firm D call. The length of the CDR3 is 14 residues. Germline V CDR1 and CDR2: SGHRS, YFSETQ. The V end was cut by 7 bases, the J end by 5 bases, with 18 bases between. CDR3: CASFNTGSVTEAFF. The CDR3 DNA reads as TGCGCCAGCTTCAATACGGGGTCGGTGACTGAAGCTTTCTTT.

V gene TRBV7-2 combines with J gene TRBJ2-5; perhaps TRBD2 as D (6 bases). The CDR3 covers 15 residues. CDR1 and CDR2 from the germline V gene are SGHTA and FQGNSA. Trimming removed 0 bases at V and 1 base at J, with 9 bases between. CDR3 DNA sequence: TGTGCCAGCAGCTTAGCGCGGGGCAGCCAAGAGACCCAGTACTTC. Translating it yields CASSLARGSQETQYF.

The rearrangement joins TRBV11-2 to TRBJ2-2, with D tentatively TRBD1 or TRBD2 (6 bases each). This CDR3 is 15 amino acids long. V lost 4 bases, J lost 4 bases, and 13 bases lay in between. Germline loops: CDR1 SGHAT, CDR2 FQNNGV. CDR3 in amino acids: CASSSIGGGTGELFF. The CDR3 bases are TGTGCCAGCAGCTCCATAGGAGGGGGCACCGGGGAGCTGTTTTTT.

DNA of the CDR3: TGTGCCAGCAGCTTAAGACGGACAAATGAAAAACTGTTTTTT. This encodes CASSLRRTNEKLFF. This chain connects TRBV5-4 to TRBJ1-4; the D gene is possibly TRBD1 (5 bases). The V gene's germline CDR1 is SGHNT and CDR2 YYREEE (reference sequence). This CDR3 is built from 14 residues. Trimming took off 2 bases at V and 5 bases at J, with 10 bases between the two ends.

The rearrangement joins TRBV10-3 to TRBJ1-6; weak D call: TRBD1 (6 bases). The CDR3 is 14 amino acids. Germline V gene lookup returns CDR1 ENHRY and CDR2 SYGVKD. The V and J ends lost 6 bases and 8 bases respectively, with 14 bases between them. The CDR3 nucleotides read TGTGCCATCAGCCTAGGACAGAGTGATTCACCCCTCCACTTT. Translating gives CAISLGQSDSPLHF.

The CDR3 DNA sequence: TGCAGCGTTGAACGTGGCAGGGGCACAGATACGCAGTATTTT. It is translated as CSVERGRGTDTQYF. This chain uses TRBV29-1 with TRBJ2-3; weak D call: TRBD1 (5 bases). CDR1 is SQVTM, CDR2 ANQGSEA, per germline. The V end was cut by 2 bases, the J end by 1 base, with 10 bases between. This CDR3 is 14 amino acids long.

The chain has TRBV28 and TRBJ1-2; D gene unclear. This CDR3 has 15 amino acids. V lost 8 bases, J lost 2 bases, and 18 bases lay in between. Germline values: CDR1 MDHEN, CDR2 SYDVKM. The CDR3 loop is CASRARGRGNYGYTF. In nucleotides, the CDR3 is TGTGCCAGCCGGGCGCGGGGTAGAGGAAACTATGGCTACACCTTC.

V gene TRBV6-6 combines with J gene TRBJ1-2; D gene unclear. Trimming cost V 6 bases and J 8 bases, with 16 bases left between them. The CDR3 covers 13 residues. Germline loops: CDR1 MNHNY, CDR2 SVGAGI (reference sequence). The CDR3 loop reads CASSPDDEGGYTF. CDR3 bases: TGTGCCAGCAGCCCCGACGATGAGGGCGGCTACACCTTC.

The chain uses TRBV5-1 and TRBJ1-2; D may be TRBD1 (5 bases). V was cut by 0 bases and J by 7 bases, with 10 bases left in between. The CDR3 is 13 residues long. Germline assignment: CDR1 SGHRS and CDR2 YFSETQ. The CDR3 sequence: CASSLVGTGGYTF. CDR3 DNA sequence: TGCGCCAGCAGCTTGGTGGGGACTGGTGGCTACACCTTC. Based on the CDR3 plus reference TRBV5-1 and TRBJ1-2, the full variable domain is KAGVTQTPRYLIKTRGQQVTLSCSPISGHRSVSWYQQTPGQGLQFLFEYFSETQRNKGNFPGRFSGRQFSNSRSEMNVSTLELGDSALYLCASSLVGTGGYTFGSGTRLTVV.

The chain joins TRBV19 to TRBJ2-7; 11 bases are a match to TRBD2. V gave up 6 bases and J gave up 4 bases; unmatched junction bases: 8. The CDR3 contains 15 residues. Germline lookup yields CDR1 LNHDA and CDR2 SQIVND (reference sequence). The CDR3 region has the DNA TGTGCCAGTAGCGTCGGGACTAGCGGAGCTTACGAGCAGTACTTC. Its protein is CASSVGTSGAYEQYF.

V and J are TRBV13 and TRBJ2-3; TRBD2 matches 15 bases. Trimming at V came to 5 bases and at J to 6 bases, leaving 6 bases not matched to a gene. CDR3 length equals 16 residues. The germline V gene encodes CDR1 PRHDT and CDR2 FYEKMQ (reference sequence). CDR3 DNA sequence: TGTGCCAGCAGCCCCGGGACTAGCGGGGGGCGGGATACGCAGTATTTT. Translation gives CASSPGTSGGRDTQYF. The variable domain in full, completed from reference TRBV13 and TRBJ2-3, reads AAGVIQSPRHLIKEKRETATLKCYPIPRHDTVYWYQQGPGQDPQFLISFYEKMQSDKGSIPDRFSAQQFSDYHSELNMSSLELGDSALYFCASSPGTSGGRDTQYFGPGTRLTVL.

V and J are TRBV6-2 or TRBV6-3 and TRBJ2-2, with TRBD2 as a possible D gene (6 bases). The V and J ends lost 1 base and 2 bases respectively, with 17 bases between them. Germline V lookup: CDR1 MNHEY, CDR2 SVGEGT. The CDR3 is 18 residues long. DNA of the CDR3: TGTGCCAGCAGTTACTGGGGCCGGGACTCGAGAAACACCGGGGAGCTGTTTTTT. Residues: CASSYWGRDSRNTGELFF.

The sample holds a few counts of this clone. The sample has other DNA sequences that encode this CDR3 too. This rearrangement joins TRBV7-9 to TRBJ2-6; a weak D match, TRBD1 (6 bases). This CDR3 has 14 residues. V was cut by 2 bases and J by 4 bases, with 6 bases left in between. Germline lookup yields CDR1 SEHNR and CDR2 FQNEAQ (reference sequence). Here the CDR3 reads CASSLTGGANVLTF. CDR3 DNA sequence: TGTGCCAGCAGCTTAACAGGGGGGGCCAACGTCCTGACTTTC.

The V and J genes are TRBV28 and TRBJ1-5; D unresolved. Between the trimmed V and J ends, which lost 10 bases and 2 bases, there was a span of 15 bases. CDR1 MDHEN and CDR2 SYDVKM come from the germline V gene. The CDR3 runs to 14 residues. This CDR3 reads CATLDGSRNQPQHF. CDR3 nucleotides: TGTGCCACCCTGGACGGTAGTCGCAATCAGCCCCAGCATTTT.

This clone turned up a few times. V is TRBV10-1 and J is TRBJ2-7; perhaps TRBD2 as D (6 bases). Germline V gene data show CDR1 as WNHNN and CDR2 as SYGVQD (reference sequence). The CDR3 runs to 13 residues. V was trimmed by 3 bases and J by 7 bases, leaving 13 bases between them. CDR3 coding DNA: TGCGCCAGCAGTGACGGGGGACCGCTTGAGCAGTACTTC. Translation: CASSDGGPLEQYF.

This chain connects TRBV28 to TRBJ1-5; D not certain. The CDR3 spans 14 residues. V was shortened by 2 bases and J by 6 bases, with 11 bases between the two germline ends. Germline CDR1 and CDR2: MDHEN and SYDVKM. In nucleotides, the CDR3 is TGTGCCAGCAGTTTAGGAAACACGTTTCAGCCCCAGCATTTT. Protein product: CASSLGNTFQPQHF. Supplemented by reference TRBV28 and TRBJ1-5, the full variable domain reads DVKVTQSSRYLVKRTGEKVFLECVQDMDHENMFWYRQDPGLGLRLIYFSYDVKMKEKGDIPEGYSVSREKKERFSLILESASTNQTSMYLCASSLGNTFQPQHFGDGTRLSIL.

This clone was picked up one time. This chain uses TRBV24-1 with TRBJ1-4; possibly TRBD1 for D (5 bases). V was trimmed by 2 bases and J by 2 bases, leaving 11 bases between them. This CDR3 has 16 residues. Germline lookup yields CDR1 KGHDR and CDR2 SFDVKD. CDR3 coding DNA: TGTGCCACCAGTGATTCCACCGGGGGGACTAATGAAAAACTGTTTTTT. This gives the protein CATSDSTGGTNEKLFF.

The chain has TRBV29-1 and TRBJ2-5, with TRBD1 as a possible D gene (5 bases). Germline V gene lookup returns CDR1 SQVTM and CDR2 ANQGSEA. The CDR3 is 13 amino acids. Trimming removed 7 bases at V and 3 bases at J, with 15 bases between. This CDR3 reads CSGTQGTEETQYF. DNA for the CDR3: TGCAGCGGTACCCAGGGAACGGAAGAGACCCAGTACTTC.

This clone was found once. CDR3 sequence: CASSLLSTDTQYF. In DNA, the CDR3 is TGTGCCAGCAGTTTACTTAGCACAGATACGCAGTATTTT. V usage is TRBV27 and J usage is TRBJ2-3; D not resolved. Germline CDR1 MNHEY, CDR2 SMNVEV (reference sequence). The V end was cut by 2 bases, the J end by 0 bases, with 3 bases between. CDR3 size: 13 residues.